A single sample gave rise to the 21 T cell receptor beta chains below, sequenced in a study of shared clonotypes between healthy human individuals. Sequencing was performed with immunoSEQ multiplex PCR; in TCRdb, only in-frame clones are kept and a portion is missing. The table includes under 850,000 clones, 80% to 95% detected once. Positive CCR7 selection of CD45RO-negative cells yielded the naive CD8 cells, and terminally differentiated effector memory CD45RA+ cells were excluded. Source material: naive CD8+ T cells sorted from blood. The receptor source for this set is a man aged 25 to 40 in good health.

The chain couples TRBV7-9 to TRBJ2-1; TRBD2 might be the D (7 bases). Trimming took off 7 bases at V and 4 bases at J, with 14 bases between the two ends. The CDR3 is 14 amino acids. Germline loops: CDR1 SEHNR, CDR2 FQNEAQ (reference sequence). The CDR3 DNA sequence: TGTGCCAGCACCGGGCGGGGGCGTTACAATGAGCAGTTCTTC. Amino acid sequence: CASTGRGRYNEQFF.

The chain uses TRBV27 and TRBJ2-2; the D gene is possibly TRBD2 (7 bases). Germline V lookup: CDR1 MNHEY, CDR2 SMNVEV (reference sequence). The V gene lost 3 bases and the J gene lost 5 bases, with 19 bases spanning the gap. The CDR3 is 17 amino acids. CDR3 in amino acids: CASSFLVTGRVTGELFF. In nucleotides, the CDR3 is TGTGCCAGCAGTTTCCTGGTTACAGGGAGGGTAACCGGGGAGCTGTTTTTT.

CDR3: CASSYLGLATETQYF. DNA for the CDR3: TGTGCCAGCAGTTACCTGGGACTAGCGACGGAGACCCAGTACTTC. The rearrangement joins TRBV6-6 to TRBJ2-5, with TRBD2 matching 10 bases. Per the germline V gene, CDR1 is MNHNY and CDR2 is SVGAGI (reference sequence). The CDR3 has 15 residues. The V segment lost 2 bases and the J segment 5 bases; nucleotides outside the gene matches: 5.

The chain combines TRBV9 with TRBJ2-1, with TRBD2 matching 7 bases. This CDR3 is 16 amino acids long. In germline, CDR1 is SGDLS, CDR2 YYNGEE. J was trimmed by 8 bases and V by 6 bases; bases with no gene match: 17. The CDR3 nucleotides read TGTGCCAGCAAGCCCCGGGGCGGGAGTCTAGAGGATGAGCAGTTCTTC. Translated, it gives CASKPRGGSLEDEQFF.

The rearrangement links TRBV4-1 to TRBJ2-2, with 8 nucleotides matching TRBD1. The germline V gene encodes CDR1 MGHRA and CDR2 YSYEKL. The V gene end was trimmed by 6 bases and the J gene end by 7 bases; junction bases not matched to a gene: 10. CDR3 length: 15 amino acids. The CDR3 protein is CASRARRTGNGELFF. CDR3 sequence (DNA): TGCGCCAGCAGGGCCCGAAGGACAGGGAACGGGGAGCTGTTTTTT.

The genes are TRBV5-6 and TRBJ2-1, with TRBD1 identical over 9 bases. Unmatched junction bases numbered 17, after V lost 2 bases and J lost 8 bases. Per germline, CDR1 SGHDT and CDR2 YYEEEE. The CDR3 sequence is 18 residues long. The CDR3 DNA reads TGTGCCAGCAGCTTCCCCTTTCTGCCCTCAGGACAGGGGTATGAGCAGTTCTTC. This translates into CASSFPFLPSGQGYEQFF.

Here the CDR3 DNA reads TGTGCCAGCAGCGGGTTAGGGGGGGCCTACTCCTACAATGAGCAGTTCTTC. This translates into CASSGLGGAYSYNEQFF. The V call is TRBV7-8, the J call TRBJ2-1, with D possibly TRBD2 on 7 matching bases. The V and J ends lost 5 bases and 0 bases respectively, with 17 bases between them. This CDR3 is built from 17 residues. Germline values: CDR1 SGHVS, CDR2 FQNEAQ.

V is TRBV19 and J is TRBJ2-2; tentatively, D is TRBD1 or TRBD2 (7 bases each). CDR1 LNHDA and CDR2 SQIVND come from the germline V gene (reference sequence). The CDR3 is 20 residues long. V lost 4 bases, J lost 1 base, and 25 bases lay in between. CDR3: CASSTIGGLTGQLNTGELFF. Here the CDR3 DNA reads TGTGCCAGTAGTACTATCGGGGGGCTAACGGGACAGTTGAACACCGGGGAGCTGTTTTTT.

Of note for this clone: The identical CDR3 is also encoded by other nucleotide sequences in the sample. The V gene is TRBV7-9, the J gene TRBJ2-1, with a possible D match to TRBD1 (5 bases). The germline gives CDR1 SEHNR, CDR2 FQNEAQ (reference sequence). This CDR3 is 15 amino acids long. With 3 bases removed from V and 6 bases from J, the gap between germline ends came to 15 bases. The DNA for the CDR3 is TGTGCCAGCAGCTTTTTGCAGGGCGGTATCAATGAGCAGTTCTTC. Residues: CASSFLQGGINEQFF.

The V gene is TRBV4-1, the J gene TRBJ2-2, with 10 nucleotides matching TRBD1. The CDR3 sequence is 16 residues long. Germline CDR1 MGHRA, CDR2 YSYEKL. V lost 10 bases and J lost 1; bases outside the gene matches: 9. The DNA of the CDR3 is TGCGCCACGCAAAACCGGGACAGGGGGAACACCGGGGAGCTGTTTTTT. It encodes CATQNRDRGNTGELFF.

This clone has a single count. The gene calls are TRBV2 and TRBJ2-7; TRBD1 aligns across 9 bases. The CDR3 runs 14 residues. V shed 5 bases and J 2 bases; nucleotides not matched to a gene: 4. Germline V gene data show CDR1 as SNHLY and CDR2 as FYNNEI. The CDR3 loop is CASSPGTGTYEQYF. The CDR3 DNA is TGTGCCAGCAGTCCCGGGACAGGGACCTACGAGCAGTACTTC.

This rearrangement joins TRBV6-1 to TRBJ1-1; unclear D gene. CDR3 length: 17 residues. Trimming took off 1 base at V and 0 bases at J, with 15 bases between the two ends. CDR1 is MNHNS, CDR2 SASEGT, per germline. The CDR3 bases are TGTGCCAGCAGTGAAGAGCAGTTCTTTCTTATGAACACTGAAGCTTTCTTT. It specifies CASSEEQFFLMNTEAFF.

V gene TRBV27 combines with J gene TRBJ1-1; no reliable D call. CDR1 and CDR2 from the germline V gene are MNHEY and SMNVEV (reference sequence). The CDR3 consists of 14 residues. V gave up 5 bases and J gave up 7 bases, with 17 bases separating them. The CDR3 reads CASSVDPAPGEAFF. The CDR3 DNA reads TGTGCCAGCAGTGTGGATCCGGCCCCTGGTGAAGCTTTCTTT.

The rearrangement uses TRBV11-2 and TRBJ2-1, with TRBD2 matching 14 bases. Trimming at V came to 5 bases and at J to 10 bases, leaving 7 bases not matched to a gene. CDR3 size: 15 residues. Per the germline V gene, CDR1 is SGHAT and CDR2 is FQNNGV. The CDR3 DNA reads TGTGCCAGCAGCCCGGGACTAGCGGGAGATAAGGAGCAGTTCTTC. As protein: CASSPGLAGDKEQFF.

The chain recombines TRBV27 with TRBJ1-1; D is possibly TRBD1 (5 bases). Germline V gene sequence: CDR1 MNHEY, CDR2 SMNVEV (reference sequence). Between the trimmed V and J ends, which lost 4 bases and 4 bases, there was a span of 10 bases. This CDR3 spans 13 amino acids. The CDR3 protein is CASSWGWSTEAFF. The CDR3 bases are TGTGCCAGCAGTTGGGGGTGGAGCACTGAAGCTTTCTTT.

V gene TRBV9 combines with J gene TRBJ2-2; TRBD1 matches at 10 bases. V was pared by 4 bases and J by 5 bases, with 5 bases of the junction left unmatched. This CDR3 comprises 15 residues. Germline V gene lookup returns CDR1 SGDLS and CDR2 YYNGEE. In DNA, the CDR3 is TGTGCCAGCAGCCTAGAGGGACAGGGGACCGGGGAGCTGTTTTTT. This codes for CASSLEGQGTGELFF.

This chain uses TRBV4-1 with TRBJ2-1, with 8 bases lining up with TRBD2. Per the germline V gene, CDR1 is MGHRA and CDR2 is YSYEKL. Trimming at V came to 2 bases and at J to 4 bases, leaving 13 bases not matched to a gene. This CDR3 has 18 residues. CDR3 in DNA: TGCGCCAGCAGCCAATCGGGGGGGCAGGCCCCTAATTACAATGAGCAGTTCTTC. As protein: CASSQSGGQAPNYNEQFF.

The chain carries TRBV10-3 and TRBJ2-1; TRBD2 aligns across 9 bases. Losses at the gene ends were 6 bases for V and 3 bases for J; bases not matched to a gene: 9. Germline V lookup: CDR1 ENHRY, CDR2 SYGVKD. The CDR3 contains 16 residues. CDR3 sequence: CAIRDIGGRDYNEQFF. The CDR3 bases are TGTGCCATCAGGGACATCGGCGGGAGGGACTACAATGAGCAGTTCTTC.

The CDR3 loop reads CASSSRAQPDEQYF. DNA of the CDR3: TGTGCCAGCAGCTCCCGGGCCCAACCCGACGAGCAGTACTTC. This rearrangement joins TRBV7-6 to TRBJ2-7; D is uncertain. The V gene lost 4 bases and the J gene lost 5 bases, with 15 bases spanning the gap. Germline CDR1 is SGHVS and CDR2 is FNYEAQ. This CDR3 region has 14 residues.

In DNA, the CDR3 is TGTGCCAGCAGCTCCCTAAAGGGTTTCGGTGAGCAGTTCTTC. Translation gives CASSSLKGFGEQFF. V usage is TRBV11-2 and J usage is TRBJ2-1; D is uncertain. Germline lookup yields CDR1 SGHAT and CDR2 FQNNGV. V gave up 4 bases and J gave up 9 bases, with 16 bases separating them. The CDR3 has 14 residues.

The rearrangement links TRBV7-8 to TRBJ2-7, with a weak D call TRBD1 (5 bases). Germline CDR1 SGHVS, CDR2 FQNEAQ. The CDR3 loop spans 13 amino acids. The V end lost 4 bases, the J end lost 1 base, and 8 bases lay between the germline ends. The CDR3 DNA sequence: TGTGCCAGCAGCTCCAGGGATTCCTACGAGCAGTACTTC. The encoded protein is CASSSRDSYEQYF.